At least ten counts were recorded for the clone carrying this T cell receptor beta chain. Its target is unknown. This CDR3 is built from 15 residues. Trimming stripped 8 bases from V and 1 base from J, with 15 bases between. The data were obtained in a study of CD8 T cells in ankylosing spondylitis. Whole-study findings and limits: Certain motif variants had earlier been reported in reactive arthritis synovial fluid and blood. About 8 highly homologous variants made up a TCR beta motif, and this motif appeared characteristic of ankylosing spondylitis blood.

TCRdb recomputed calls from the 5' RACE reads with MiXCR, one row per CDR3 protein. The top ten clones hold more than 0.6% of a sample with 200,000 to 300,000 distinct CDR3 sequences, more than 20% of them seen once. Sequenced input: blood, either unsorted or a sorted T cell fraction (not recorded which). The TCR originated in a male donor with ankylosing spondylitis or in good health (not recorded which). The V and J genes are TRBV12-3 or TRBV12-4 and TRBJ1-5, with no clear D. CDR3 sequence: CASGLRTGSNQPQHF. The CDR3 region has the DNA TGTGCCAGCGGGTTGAGGACCGGGAGCAATCAGCCCCAGCATTTT.